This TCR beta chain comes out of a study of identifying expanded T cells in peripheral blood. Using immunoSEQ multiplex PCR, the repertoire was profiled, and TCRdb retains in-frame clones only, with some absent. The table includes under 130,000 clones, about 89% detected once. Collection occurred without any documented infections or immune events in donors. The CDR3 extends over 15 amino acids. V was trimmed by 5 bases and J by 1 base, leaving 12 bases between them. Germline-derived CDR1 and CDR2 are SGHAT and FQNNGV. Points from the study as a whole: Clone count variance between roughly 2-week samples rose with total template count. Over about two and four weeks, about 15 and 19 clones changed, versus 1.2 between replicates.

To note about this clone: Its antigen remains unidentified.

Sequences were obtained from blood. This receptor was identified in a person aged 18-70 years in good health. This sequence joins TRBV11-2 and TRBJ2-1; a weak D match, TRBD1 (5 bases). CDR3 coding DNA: TGTGCCAGCAGCCCAGGGCCTTTATCCTACAATGAGCAGTTCTTC. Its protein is CASSPGPLSYNEQFF.